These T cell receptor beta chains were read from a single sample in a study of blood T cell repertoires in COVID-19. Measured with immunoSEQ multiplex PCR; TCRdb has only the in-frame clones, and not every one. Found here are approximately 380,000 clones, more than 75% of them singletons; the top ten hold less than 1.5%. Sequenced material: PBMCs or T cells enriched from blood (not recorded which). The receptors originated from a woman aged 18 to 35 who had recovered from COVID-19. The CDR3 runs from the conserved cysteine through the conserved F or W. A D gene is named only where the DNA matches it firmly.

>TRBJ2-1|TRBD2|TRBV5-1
CASGGGSSYNEQFF
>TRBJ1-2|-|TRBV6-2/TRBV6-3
CASSPTGYGYTF
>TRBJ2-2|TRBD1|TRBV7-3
CASGTGGIGELFF
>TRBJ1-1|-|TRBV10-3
CAISLTPNTEAFF
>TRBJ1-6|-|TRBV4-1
CASSQDRGLNSPLHF
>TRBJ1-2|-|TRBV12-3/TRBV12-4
CASRRESLGYTF
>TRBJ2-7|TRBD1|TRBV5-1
CASSSSLQGFYEQYF
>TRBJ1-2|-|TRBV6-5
CASSYSSNANYGYTF
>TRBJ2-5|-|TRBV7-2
CASSPTGLVEETQYF
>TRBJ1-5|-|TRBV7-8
CASSTGSYQPQHF
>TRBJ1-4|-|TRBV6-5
CASRATSGGSEKLFF
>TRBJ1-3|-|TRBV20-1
CSASDSPRNTIYF
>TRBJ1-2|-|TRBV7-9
CASSSRIGGGYTF
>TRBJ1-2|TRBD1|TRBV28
CASSPGQAFYGYTF
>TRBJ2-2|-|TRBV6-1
CASSESPGTTNTGELFF
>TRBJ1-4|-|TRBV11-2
CASSLAYEKLFF
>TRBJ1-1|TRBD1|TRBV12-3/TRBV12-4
CASRGRVEAFF
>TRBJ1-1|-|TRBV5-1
CASSSRGNTEAFF
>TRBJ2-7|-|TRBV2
CASGEGISYEQYF
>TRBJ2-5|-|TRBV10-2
CASTGEGGGEVETQYF
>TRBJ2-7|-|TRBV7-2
CASSLLATGGEQYF
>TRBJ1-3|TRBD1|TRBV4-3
CASSQRGPGNTIYF
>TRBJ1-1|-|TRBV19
CASRDRLNTEAFF
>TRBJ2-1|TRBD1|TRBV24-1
CATSDPGTETYNEQFF
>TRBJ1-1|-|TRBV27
CASARQDITEAFF
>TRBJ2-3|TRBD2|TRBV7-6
CASSASLAGATDTQYF
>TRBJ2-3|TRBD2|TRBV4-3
CASSLGLAGDSTDTQYF
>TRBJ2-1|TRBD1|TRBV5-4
CASSWGQGTMDEQFF
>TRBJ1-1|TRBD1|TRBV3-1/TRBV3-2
CASSQNPDREFLTEAFF
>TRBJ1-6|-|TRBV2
CASILQPTDNSPLHF
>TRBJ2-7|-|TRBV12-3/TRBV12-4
CASSSGTYEQYF
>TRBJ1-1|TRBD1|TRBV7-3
CASSIGQGNTEAFF
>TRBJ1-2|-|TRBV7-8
CASRKDRWGIYGYTF
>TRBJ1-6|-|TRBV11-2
CASSLEGASSPLHF
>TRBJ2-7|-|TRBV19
CASSLGGAAFLQFEQYF
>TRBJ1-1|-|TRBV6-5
CASSYSEGRTEAFF
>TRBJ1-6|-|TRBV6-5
CASSRGSPYNSPLHF
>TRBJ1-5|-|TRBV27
CASSPTRHRSNQPQHF
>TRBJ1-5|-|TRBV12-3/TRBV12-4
CASSFSSQPQHF
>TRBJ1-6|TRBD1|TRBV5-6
CASSRGTGGLISPLHF
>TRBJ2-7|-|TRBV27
CASSYSSSPSYEQYF
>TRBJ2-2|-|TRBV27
CASSFTQGPGELFF
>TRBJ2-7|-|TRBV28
CASSLWKRTEQYF
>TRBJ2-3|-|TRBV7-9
CASSSRSSRGWDTQYF
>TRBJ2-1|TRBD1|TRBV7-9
CAIRGTERYNEQFF
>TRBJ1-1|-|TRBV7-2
CASSSTGGSTEAFF
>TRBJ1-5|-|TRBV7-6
CASSLDGGSNQPQHF
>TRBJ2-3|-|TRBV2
CASTYTDTQYF